Listed below are T cell receptor beta chains from one sample, sequenced in a study of cytomegalovirus exposure and HLA in healthy donors. The table came from immunoSEQ multiplex PCR; TCRdb's copy has only in-frame clones and leaves some out. The data show roughly 130,000 clones, roughly 80% seen once. Sequencing was carried out using PBMCs. The receptor source for this set is a man aged 30-40 years in good health and CMV-seronegative. Each CDR3 is given with its conserved first and last residue. A D gene is named only where the DNA matches it firmly. The size field is filled for only some rows; it gives once, few, many or a size class.

>NA|NA|TRBJ2-7|TRBV2
CASRNDIPNSEQYF
TGTGCCAGCAGGAATGACATACCAAACAGCGAGCAGTACTTC
>NA|TRBD1|TRBJ2-1|TRBV27
CASSWGQGNNEQFF
TGTGCCAGCAGTTGGGGACAGGGTAACAATGAGCAGTTCTTC
>NA|TRBD1|TRBJ2-7|TRBV27
CASSLEGGPYEQYF
TGTGCCAGCAGTTTAGAAGGGGGCCCATACGAGCAGTACTTC
>NA|TRBD1|TRBJ1-5|TRBV19
CASSLQGANGQPQHF
TGTGCCAGTAGCCTACAGGGGGCGAACGGTCAGCCCCAGCATTTT
>few|NA|TRBJ2-5|TRBV28
CASRPGLEQETQYF
TGTGCCAGCAGACCAGGACTGGAACAAGAGACCCAGTACTTC
>NA|TRBD2|TRBJ2-2|TRBV4-1
CASGKLAGHTGELFF
TGCGCCAGCGGAAAGCTAGCGGGACACACCGGGGAGCTGTTTTTT
>NA|TRBD1|TRBJ2-1|TRBV7-2
CASSSRTGLLNELFF
TGTGCCAGCAGTTCGCGGACAGGGCTACTCAATGAGCTGTTCTTC
>NA|TRBD2|TRBJ2-3|TRBV4-3
CASSQEGLALVDTQYF
TGCGCCAGCAGCCAAGAGGGACTAGCGCTTGTAGATACGCAGTATTTT
>NA|TRBD1|TRBJ2-5|TRBV18
CASSPGDRQETQYF
TGTGCCAGCTCACCAGGGGACAGGCAAGAGACCCAGTACTTC
>NA|NA|TRBJ1-2|TRBV30
CAWSVVSAGYTF
TGTGCCTGGAGTGTAGTCTCCGCGGGCTACACCTTC
>once|NA|TRBJ2-1|TRBV5-6
CASSLVGGNEQFF
TGTGCCAGCAGCTTAGTAGGGGGCAATGAGCAGTTCTTC
>NA|NA|TRBJ2-1|TRBV27
CASSSEGGVVDEQFF
TGTGCCAGCAGTTCCGAGGGCGGGGTAGTCGATGAGCAGTTCTTC
>NA|NA|TRBJ1-1|TRBV27
CASNIAGGEAFF
TGTGCCAGCAATATAGCTGGAGGTGAAGCTTTCTTT
>NA|NA|TRBJ1-1|TRBV25-1
CASSERTEAFF
TGTGCCAGCAGTGAGAGAACTGAAGCTTTCTTT
>NA|TRBD2|TRBJ2-1|TRBV11-2
CASSLERLVAGGTNEQFF
TGTGCCAGCAGCTTAGAGCGGTTGGTAGCGGGAGGGACCAATGAGCAGTTCTTC
>NA|TRBD2|TRBJ2-7|TRBV6-5
CASRTPSGRSYEQYF
TGTGCCAGCAGAACGCCTAGCGGGAGGTCCTACGAGCAGTACTTC
>NA|TRBD1|TRBJ2-7|TRBV27
CASSLSQQGTYEQYF
TGTGCCAGCAGTTTATCGCAACAGGGGACCTACGAGCAGTACTTC
>NA|NA|TRBJ2-3|TRBV7-3
CASSLRMSTDTQYF
TGTGCCAGCAGTCTCAGGATGAGCACAGATACGCAGTATTTT
>once|NA|TRBJ2-7|TRBV7-8
CASSLWSRGSSYEQYF
TGTGCCAGCAGCTTATGGAGCAGGGGAAGCTCCTACGAGCAGTACTTC